This TCR beta chain was sequenced for a study of cytomegalovirus exposure and HLA in healthy donors. Study-level points and caveats: In a later analysis, parvovirus B19, influenza, CMV and Epstein-Barr virus appeared linked to several top co-occurrence clusters. After further analysis at a later stage, roughly 16,000 TCR beta sequences were associated with HLA alleles at 0.05 false discovery rate.

60 Vbeta and 13 Jbeta primers were used in PCR. Sequenced by immunoSEQ multiplex PCR; TCRdb stores in-frame clones only, minus some. The sample yields 110,000 to 150,000 clones, 70% to 85% seen once. Regarding this clone: The antigen is undetermined.

V gave up 7 bases and J gave up 1 base, with 4 bases separating them. This CDR3 has 11 residues. The germline V gene has CDR1 LNHDA and CDR2 SQIVND (reference sequence). The sequenced sample was PBMCs. The clonotype originates from a woman aged 55-69 years in good health and CMV-seropositive. This chain connects TRBV19 to TRBJ1-1; D uncertain. DNA of the CDR3: TGTGCCAGTATCGGGAACACTGAAGCTTTCTTT. Its translation: CASIGNTEAFF.